One T cell receptor beta chain is described in this entry. The CDR3 totals 12 residues. Germline assignment: CDR1 MNHEY and CDR2 SMNVEV (reference sequence). V lost 5 bases and J lost 5, with 7 bases in between. Sequencing used immunoSEQ multiplex PCR; TCRdb keeps in-frame clones, though not all of them. Of some 120,000 clones listed, roughly 91% are singletons. The sample is drawn from a study of PD-L1 blockade in urothelial cancer. Time point denoted: peripheral blood 6 weeks after treatment start. The sequences come from PBMCs, collected around atezolizumab (anti-PD-L1) treatment. The chain couples TRBV27 to TRBJ2-1; D uncertain. The origin of this receptor is a man in his 60s with urothelial cancer. Here the CDR3 DNA reads TGTGCCAGCAGTCGGTTGAACAATGAGCAGTTCTTC. As protein: CASSRLNNEQFF.